This T cell receptor (beta chain) was recorded in a study of T cell responses to AZD1222 COVID-19 vaccine. Points on this clone: Its matching antigen is unknown.

General study points: Possibly, clonal diversity was underestimated; donors were largely white British and included more females. Among AZD1222 vaccinees, only six were seropositive at baseline.

Clones were read by immunoSEQ multiplex PCR, and TCRdb kept only the in-frame ones, dropping some. The sample carries approximately 100,000 clones, 85% to 90% recorded once. Trimming removed 2 bases at V and 2 bases at J, with 10 bases between. Germline assignment: CDR1 SEHNR and CDR2 FQNEAQ (reference sequence). CDR3 length: 14 amino acids. The origin of this receptor is an adult in good health. The sample was peripheral blood, taken on day 0 of AZD1222 vaccination. The rearrangement links TRBV7-9 to TRBJ2-7; the D is unclear. DNA for the CDR3: TGTGCCAGCAGCTTACGCGGCAGGACCTACGAGCAGTACTTC. As protein: CASSLRGRTYEQYF.